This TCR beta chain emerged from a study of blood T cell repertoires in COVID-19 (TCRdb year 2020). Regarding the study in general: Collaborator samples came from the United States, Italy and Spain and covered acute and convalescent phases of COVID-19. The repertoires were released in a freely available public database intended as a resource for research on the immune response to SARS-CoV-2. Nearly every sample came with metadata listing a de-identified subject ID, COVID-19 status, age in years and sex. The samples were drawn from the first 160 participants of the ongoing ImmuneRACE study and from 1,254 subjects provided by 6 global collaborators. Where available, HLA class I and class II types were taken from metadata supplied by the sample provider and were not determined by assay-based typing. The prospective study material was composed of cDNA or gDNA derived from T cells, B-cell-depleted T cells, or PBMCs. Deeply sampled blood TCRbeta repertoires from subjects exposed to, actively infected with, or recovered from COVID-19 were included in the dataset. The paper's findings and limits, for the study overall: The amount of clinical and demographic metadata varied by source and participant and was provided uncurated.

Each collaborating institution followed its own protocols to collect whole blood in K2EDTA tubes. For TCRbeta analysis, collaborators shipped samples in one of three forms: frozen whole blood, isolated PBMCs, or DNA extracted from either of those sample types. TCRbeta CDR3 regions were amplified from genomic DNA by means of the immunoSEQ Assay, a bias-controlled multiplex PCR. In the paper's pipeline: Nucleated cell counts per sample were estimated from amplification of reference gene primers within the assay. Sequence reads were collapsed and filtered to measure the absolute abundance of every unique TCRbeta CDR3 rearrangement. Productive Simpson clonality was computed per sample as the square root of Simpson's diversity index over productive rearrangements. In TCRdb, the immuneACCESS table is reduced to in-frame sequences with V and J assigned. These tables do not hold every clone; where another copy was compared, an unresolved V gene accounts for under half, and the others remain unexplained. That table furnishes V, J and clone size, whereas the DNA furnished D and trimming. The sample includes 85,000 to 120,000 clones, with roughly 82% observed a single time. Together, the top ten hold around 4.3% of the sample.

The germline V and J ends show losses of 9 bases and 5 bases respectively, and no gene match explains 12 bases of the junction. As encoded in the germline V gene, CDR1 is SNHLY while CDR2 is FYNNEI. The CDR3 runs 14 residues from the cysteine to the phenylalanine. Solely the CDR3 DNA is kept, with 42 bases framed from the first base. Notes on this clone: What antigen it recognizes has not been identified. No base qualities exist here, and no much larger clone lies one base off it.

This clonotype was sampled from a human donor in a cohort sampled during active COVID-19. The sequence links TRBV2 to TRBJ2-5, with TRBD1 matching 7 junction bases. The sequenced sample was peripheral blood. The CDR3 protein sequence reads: CASEGAVAGETQYF. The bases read TGTGCCAGTGAGGGGGCAGTGGCCGGGGAGACCCAGTACTTC.